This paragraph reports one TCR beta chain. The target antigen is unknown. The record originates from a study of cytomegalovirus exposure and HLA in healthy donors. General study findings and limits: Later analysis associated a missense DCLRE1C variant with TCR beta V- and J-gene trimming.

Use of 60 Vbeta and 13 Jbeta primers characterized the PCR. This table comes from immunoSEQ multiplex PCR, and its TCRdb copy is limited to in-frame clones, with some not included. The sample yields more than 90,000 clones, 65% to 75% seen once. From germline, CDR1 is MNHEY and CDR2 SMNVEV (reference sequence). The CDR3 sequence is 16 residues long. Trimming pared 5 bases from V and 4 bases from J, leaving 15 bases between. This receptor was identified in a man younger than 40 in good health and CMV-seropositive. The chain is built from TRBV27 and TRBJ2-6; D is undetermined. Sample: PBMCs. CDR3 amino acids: CASSLWAGMGANVLTF. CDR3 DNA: TGTGCCAGCAGTCTCTGGGCAGGAATGGGGGCCAACGTCCTGACTTTC.